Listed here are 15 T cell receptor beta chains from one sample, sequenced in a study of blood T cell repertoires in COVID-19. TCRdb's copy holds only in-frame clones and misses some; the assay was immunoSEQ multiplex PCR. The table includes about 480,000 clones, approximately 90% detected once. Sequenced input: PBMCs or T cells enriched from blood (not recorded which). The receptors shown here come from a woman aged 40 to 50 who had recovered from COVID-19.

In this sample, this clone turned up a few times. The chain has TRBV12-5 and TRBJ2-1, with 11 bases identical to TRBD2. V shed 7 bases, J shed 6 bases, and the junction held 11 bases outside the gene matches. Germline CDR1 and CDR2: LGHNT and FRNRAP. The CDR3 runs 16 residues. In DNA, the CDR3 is TGTGCTAGTGACGAACTAACTAGCGGGAGAGGCAATGAGCAGTTCTTC. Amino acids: CASDELTSGRGNEQFF.

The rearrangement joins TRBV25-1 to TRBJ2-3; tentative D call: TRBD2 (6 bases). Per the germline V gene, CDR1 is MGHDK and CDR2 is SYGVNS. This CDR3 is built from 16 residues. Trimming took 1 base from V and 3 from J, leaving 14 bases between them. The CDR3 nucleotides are TGTGCCAGCAGTGAATTTGGGGAAGGGAGGACAGATACGCAGTATTTT. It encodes CASSEFGEGRTDTQYF.

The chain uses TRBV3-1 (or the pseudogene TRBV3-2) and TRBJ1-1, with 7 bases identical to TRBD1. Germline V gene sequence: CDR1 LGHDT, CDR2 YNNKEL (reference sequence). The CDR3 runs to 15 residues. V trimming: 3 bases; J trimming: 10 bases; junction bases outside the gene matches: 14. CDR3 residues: CASSHALGQPGGAFF. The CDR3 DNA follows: TGTGCCAGCAGCCACGCCCTGGGACAGCCTGGGGGAGCTTTCTTT.

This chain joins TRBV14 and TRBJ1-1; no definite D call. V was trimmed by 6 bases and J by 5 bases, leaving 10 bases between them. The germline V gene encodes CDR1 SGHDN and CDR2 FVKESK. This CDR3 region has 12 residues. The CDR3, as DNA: TGTGCCAGCAGTCCAAGAGTAACTGAAGCTTTCTTT. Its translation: CASSPRVTEAFF.

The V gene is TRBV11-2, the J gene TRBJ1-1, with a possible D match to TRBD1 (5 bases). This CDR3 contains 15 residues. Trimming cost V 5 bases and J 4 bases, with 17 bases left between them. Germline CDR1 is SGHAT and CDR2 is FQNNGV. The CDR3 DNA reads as TGTGCCAGCAGCCCTTGGCGGGGCGGGAGCACTGAAGCTTTCTTT. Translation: CASSPWRGGSTEAFF. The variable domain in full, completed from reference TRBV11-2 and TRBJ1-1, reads EAGVAQSPRYKIIEKRQSVAFWCNPISGHATLYWYQQILGQGPKLLIQFQNNGVVDDSQLPKDRFSAERLKGVDSTLKIQPAKLEDSAVYLCASSPWRGGSTEAFFGQGTRLTVV.

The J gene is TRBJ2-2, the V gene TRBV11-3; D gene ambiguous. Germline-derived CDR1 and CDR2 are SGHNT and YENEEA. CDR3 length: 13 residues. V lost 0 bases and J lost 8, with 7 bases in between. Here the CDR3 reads CASSLDLMGELFF. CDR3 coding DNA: TGTGCCAGCAGCTTAGATCTTATGGGGGAGCTGTTTTTT.

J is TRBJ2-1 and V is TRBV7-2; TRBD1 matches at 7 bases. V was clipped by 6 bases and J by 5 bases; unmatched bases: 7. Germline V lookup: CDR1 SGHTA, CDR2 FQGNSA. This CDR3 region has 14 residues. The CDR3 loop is CASSFVGTDNEQFF. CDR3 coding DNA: TGTGCCAGCAGTTTTGTCGGGACAGACAATGAGCAGTTCTTC.

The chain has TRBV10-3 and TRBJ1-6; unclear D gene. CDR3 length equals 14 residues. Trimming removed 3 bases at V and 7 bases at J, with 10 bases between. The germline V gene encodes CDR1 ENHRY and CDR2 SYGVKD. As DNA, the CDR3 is TGTGCCATCAGTGATTCGGTGAAGAATTCACCCCTCCACTTT. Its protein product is CAISDSVKNSPLHF.

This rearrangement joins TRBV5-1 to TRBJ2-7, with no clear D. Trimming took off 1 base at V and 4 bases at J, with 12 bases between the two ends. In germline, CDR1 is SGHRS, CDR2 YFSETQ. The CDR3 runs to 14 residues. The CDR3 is CASSLSPSKYEQYF. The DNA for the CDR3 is TGCGCCAGCAGCTTGTCGCCTAGTAAATACGAGCAGTACTTC.

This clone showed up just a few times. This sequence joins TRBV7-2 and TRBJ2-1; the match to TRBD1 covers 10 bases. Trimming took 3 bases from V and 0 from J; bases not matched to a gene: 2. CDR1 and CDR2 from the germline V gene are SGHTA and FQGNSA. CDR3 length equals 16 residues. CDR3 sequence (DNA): TGTGCCAGCAGCTTGACAGGGGGCCTCTCCTACAATGAGCAGTTCTTC. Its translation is CASSLTGGLSYNEQFF.

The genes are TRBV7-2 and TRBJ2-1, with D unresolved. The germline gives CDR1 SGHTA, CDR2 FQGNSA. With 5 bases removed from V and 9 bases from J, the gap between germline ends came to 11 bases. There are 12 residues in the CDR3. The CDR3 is CASSAGFVEQFF. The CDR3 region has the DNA TGTGCCAGCAGCGCAGGTTTTGTTGAGCAGTTCTTC.

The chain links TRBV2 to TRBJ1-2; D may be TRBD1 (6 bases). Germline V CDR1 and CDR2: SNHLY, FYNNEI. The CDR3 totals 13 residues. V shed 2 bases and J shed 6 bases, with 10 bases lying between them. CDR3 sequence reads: CASSEWQGNGYTF. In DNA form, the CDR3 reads TGTGCCAGCAGTGAATGGCAGGGGAATGGCTACACCTTC.

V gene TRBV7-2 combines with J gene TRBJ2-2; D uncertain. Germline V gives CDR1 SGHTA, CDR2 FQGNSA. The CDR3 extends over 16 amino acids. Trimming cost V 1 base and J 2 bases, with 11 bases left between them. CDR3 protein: CASSLVAVFNTGELFF. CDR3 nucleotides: TGTGCCAGCAGCTTAGTGGCAGTATTTAACACCGGGGAGCTGTTTTTT.

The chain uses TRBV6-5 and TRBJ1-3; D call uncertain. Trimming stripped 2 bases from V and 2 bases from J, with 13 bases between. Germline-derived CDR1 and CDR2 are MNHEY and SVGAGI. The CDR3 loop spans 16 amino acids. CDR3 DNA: TGTGCCAGCAGTTACGGGCCCGCCCGACCTGGAAACACCATATATTTT. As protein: CASSYGPARPGNTIYF.

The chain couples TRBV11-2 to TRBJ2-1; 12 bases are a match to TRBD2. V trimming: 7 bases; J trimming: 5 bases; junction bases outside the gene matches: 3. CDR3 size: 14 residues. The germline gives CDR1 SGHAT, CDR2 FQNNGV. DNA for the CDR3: TGTGCCAGCACAGGACTAGCGGGGAACAATGAGCAGTTCTTC. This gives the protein CASTGLAGNNEQFF.